The present TCR beta chain was sequenced within a study of T cells in Graves' hyperthyroidism and ophthalmopathy. Overall study: Prior to any treatment, at the point of initial diagnosis, peripheral blood was collected. General study points: Most thyroid clonotypes with frequency above 0.001 were detected in blood.

TCR beta CDR3 region amplification was performed from RNA transcripts. TCR CDR3 underwent first-round RT-PCR with the HTBI primer set. Each CDR3 protein is one row after TCRdb ran MiXCR on the multiplex PCR reads. The sample records under 650,000 distinct CDR3 sequences, about 16% being singletons. Stable Graves' hyperthyroidism denoted no ophthalmopathy progression over 18 months. PBMCs were collected from an approximately 9.5 ml volume of fresh peripheral blood. As for this clonotype: The antigen is undetermined. The junction differs from germline at one of its ends, possibly a read error.

The germline V gene encodes CDR1 KGHDR and CDR2 SFDVKD. The CDR3 is made up of 14 amino acids. The chain carries TRBV24-1 and TRBJ2-3, with a weak D call TRBD1 (5 bases). The TCR was taken from a woman aged 30 to 39 with Graves' hyperthyroidism. The sequencing input was blood. This chain's CDR3 is CAASQGHQGDTQYF. The CDR3, as DNA: TGTGCCGCCAGCCAAGGACACCAAGGAGATACGCAGTATTTT.